This TCR beta chain appears in the sequencing data of a study of blood T cells in healthy people across ages. About this clonotype: Antigen unknown.

Study-wide results and caveats: Per-million-T-cell TCR beta diversity fell roughly linearly with age.

The authors ran a second PCR of roughly 6 to 12 cycles using a sample-barcoded 5' primer and a J-beta primer mix. A template-switch adaptor containing 12 random nucleotides labeled each cDNA molecule. TCRdb fed the 5' RACE reads into MiXCR, producing one record per CDR3 protein. The data hold some 750,000 distinct CDR3 sequences, with about a fifth observed a single time. This receptor was identified in a man between 65 and 85 years old in good health. What was sequenced was blood.

The chain's CDR3 is CASSLVLPGTQYF. The CDR3 bases are TGTGCCAGCAGCTTAGTTTTACCGGGGACCCAGTACTTC. V gene TRBV7-2 combines with J gene TRBJ2-5; D call uncertain. The germline gives CDR1 SGHTA, CDR2 FQGNSA. Trimming removed 1 base at V and 7 bases at J, with 10 bases between. CDR3 length: 13 amino acids.